This TCR beta chain was retrieved from a study of blood T cells in healthy people across ages. General observations from the study: Since the PBMCs were unsorted, naive and antigen-experienced cells could not be conclusively compared. Diversity figures derived from one million T cells were judged to underestimate the true value.

The germline V and J ends were trimmed by 5 bases and 3 bases, with 12 bases remaining between them. Per the germline V gene, CDR1 is SGHTA and CDR2 is FQGNSA. CDR3 length: 14 residues. Isolated PBMCs totaled at least 6.5 million in each sample. Samples each had at least 5 micrograms of total RNA extracted. In regard to this clonotype: Antigen specificity is unknown. One base away lies a much larger clone, so this may be a sequencing read error.

Using a J-beta primer mix together with a sample-barcoded 5' primer, a second PCR was run for roughly 7 to 11 cycles. TCRdb recomputed calls from the 5' RACE reads with MiXCR, one row per CDR3 protein. The sample lists fewer than 1 million distinct CDR3 sequences; around two fifths were seen once. The sequencing input was blood. The chain combines TRBV7-2 with TRBJ2-3, with D perhaps matching TRBD2 (5 bases). This TCR derives from a man aged 55 to 69 in good health. The CDR3 region has the DNA TGTGCCAGCAGCGTATGGCTAGCAACAGATACGCAGTATTTT. Translating gives CASSVWLATDTQYF.